This T cell receptor beta chain is from a study of PD-1 blockade in classical Hodgkin lymphoma (dated by TCRdb to about 2020). Background on the whole study: Nivolumab dosing was 3 mg/kg intravenously every 2 weeks, continuing until either disease progression or unacceptable toxicity. The study used TCR beta sequencing and CyTOF to define a peripheral blood immune signature of response to PD-1 blockade in classical Hodgkin lymphoma. Results and caveats for the whole study, not just this receptor: Trial patients achieving complete response had baseline diversity similar to newly diagnosed patients, whereas partial responders and progressors had significantly lower diversity. Diversity was lower in patients who began nivolumab less than 1 year after ASCT, so these patients were left out of later analyses to avoid confounding by immune reconstitution. Baseline TCR diversity was reported to be lower in newly diagnosed patients than in healthy donors, and even lower in relapsed/refractory patients. A significant rise by C4D1 was seen in CD4+ but not CD8+ TCR diversity (p=0.0027 vs p=0.16), with the rise being most apparent in complete responders (p=0.02). The study covered only a single clinical trial cohort, and the causes of the repertoire differences, possibly disease activity or prior therapy, were still not defined.

The intended sense of this specimen's time point label: cycle 1 day 1 (C1D1), immediately before nivolumab initiation. Every trial patient had relapsed after autologous stem cell transplantation, and cohorts A, B and C differed in prior brentuximab vedotin exposure. The trial cohort comprised a few dozen patients with relapsed/refractory classical Hodgkin lymphoma whose best overall responses were complete response, partial response or progressive disease. Trial patients were treated with single-agent nivolumab in the multi-cohort phase II CheckMate 205 trial. An independent review committee assessed best overall response by applying the 2007 International Working Group response criteria. PBMCs from the trial were collected at three points: immediately before nivolumab initiation (C1D1), and during therapy at cycle 2 day 1 and cycle 4 day 1. Peripheral blood was collected in 8 mL Vacutainer Cell Preparation Tubes, from which PBMCs were isolated by centrifugation and then cryopreserved.

On this clone itself: Its antigen is currently not known. No base-level quality is on record; no much larger clone is a single base apart.

The Qiagen DNeasy kit was used to extract genomic DNA from unsorted PBMCs and from the negatively selected CD4+ and CD8+ fractions. TCR beta CDR3 regions were subjected to amplification by immunoSEQ multiplex PCR with primers that anneal to V and J segments. A synthetic immune receptor repertoire was used to minimize amplification bias, and any remaining bias was removed computationally after sequencing. On the study's bioinformatics: Custom Python scripts were used to quantify repertoire diversity as the Shannon entropy index. Unsorted, CD4+ and CD8+ repertoires were analyzed separately, except in combined analyses where CD4+ and CD8+ sequences were merged in silico. A clone counted as expanded when the clone's frequency after treatment rose at least 2-fold relative to C1D1, and clones undetected at baseline were given a pseudocount of 0.5. Singleton clones were defined as clones with 0 or 1 copy at C1D1, and non-singleton clones were defined as clones with 2 or more copies. By matching protein sequences in sorted samples from the same patient, clones expanded in unsorted samples were annotated as CD4+, CD8+ or unknown. Wilcoxon tests on paired samples were used to test diversity changes from C1D1 to C4D1. TCRdb's version of the immuneACCESS table is confined to in-frame rearrangements and falls short of the full clone set. An unresolved V gene accounts for under half of the shortfall where checked; the remainder is of unknown origin. The V and J calls and clone size were taken over from that table, and D and trimming were inferred from the DNA. Recorded for this sample are 72,000 or so clones; 85% to 95% of them occurred a single time. Jointly, the top ten make up 8% of the sample.

Reading from cysteine to phenylalanine, the CDR3 counts 15 amino acids. The kept DNA is CDR3 alone, 45 bases in frame from the first base. V loses 2 bases, J loses 3 bases, and the germline ends lie 13 bases apart. Based on the germline V gene (reference sequence), the CDR1 and CDR2 sequences are SEHNR and FQNEAQ. The chain joins TRBV7-9 to TRBJ2-5; the D gene identity is not certain. This sequence originates from a human donor with classical Hodgkin lymphoma. The sequencing here drew on peripheral blood mononuclear cells (PBMCs), taken at baseline. The CDR3 here reads CASSLSSTNEETQYF. The DNA sequence is given as TGTGCCAGCAGCTTATCCTCCACGAACGAAGAGACCCAGTACTTC.